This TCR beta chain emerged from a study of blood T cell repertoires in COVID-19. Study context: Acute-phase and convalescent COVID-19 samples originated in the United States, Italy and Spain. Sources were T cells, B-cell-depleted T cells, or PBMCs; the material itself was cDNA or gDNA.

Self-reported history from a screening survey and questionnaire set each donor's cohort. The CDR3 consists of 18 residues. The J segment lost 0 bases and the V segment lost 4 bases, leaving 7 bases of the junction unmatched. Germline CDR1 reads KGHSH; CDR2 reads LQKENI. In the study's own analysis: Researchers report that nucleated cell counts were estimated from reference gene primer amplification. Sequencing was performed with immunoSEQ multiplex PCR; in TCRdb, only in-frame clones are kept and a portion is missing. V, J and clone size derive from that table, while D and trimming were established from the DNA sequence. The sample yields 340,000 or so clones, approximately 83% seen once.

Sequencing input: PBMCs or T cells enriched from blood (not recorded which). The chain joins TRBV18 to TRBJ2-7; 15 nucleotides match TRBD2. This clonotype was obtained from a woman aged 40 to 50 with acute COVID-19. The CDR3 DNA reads TGTGCCAGCTCACGGACTAGCGGGAGGGGTCAATTCTCCTACGAGCAGTACTTC. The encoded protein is CASSRTSGRGQFSYEQYF. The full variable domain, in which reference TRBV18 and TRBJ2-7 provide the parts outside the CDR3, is NAGVMQNPRHLVRRRGQEARLRCSPMKGHSHVYWYRQLPEEGLKFMVYLQKENIIDESGMPKERFSAEFPKEGPSILRIQQVVRGDSAAYFCASSRTSGRGQFSYEQYFGPGTRLTVT.